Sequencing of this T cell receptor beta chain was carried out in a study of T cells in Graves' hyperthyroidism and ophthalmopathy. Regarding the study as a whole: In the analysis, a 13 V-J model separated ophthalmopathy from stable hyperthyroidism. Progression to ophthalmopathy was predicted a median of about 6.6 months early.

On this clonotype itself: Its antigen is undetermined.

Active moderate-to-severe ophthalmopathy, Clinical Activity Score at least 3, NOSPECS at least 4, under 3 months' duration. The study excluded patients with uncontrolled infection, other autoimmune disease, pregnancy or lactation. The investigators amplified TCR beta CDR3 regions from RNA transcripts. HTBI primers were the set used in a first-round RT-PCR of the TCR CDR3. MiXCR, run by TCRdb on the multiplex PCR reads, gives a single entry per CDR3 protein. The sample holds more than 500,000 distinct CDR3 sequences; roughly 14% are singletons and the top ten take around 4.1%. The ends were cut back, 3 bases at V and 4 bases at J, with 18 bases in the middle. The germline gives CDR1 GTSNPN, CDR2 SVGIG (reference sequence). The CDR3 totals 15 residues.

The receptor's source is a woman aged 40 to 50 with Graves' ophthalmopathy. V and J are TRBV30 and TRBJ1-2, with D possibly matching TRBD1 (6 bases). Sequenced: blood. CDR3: CAWRNNPGAGYGYTF. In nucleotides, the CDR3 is TGTGCCTGGAGAAACAATCCGGGGGCTGGCTATGGCTACACCTTC.